This T cell receptor beta chain was retrieved from a study of cytomegalovirus exposure and HLA in healthy donors. The PCR had 60 Vbeta and 13 Jbeta primers. Only in-frame clones appear in the TCRdb table, and some are missing; sequencing was by immunoSEQ multiplex PCR. This sample carries approximately 170,000 clones, roughly 80% of them seen once, and the ten largest clones take approximately 0.8%. In the case of this clone: Its antigen is undetermined.

Study findings and constraints: A prior analysis recorded that most TCR beta V segments were productive about 90% or about 30% of the time. CMV serostatus was the sole immune exposure data available. Most TCR sequences were uncommon, yet certain public TCRs appeared in many donors.

The sample taken for sequencing was PBMCs. This TCR came from a woman younger than 35 in good health and CMV-seronegative.

This chain's CDR3 is CASSTGLAGGPGGETQYF. CDR3 coding DNA: TGTGCCAGCAGCACGGGACTAGCGGGAGGGCCCGGTGGAGAGACCCAGTACTTC. V is TRBV5-4 and J is TRBJ2-5, with 16 bases identical to TRBD2. Germline values: CDR1 SGHNT, CDR2 YYREEE (reference sequence). CDR3 length: 18 amino acids. The ends lost 4 bases at V and 4 bases at J; junction bases unmatched: 10.